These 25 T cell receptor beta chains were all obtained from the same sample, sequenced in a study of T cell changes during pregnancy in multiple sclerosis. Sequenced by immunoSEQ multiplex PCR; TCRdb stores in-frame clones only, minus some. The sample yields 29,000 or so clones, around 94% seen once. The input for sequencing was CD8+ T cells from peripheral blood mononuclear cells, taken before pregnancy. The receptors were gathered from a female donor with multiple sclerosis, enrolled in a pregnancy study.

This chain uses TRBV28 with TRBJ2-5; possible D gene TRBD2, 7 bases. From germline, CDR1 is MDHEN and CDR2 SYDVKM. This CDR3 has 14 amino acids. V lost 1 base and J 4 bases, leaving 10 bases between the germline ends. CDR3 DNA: TGTGCCAGCAGTTTATCGGGGGGCGGAGAGACCCAGTACTTC. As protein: CASSLSGGGETQYF.

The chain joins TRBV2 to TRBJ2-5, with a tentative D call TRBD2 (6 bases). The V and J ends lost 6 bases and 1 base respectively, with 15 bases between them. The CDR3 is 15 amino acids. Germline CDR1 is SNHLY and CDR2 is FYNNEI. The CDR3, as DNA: TGTGCCAGCAGAGAGGGAGGTCTCCTCCAAGAGACCCAGTACTTC. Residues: CASREGGLLQETQYF.

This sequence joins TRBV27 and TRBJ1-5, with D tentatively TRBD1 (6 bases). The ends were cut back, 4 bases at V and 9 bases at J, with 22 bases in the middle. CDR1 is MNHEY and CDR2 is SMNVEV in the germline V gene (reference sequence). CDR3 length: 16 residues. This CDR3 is CASSYGAGGLGGPQHF. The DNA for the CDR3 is TGTGCCAGCAGTTATGGGGCGGGGGGCCTAGGCGGGCCCCAGCATTTT.

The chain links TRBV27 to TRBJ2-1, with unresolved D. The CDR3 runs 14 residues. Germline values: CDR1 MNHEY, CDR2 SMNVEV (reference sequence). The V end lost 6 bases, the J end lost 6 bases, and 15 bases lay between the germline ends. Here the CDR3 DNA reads TGTGCCAGCAGCCTTGGGCCCAACGGCAATGAGCAGTTCTTC. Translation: CASSLGPNGNEQFF.

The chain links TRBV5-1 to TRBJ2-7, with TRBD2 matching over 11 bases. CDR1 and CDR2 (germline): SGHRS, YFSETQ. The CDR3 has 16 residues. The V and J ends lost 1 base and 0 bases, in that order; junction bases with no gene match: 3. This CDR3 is CASSLTSGGNSYEQYF. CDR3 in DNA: TGCGCCAGCAGCTTGACTAGCGGGGGAAACTCCTACGAGCAGTACTTC. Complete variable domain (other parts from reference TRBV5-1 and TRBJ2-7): KAGVTQTPRYLIKTRGQQVTLSCSPISGHRSVSWYQQTPGQGLQFLFEYFSETQRNKGNFPGRFSGRQFSNSRSEMNVSTLELGDSALYLCASSLTSGGNSYEQYFGPGTRLTVT.

This CDR3 reads CASSEGTQTYEQYF. CDR3 sequence (DNA): TGTGCCAGCAGTGAAGGGACACAGACTTACGAGCAGTACTTC. The chain links TRBV6-1 to TRBJ2-7; TRBD1 is a possible D gene (5 bases). The V end was cut by 1 base, the J end by 4 bases, with 11 bases between. CDR1 is MNHNS and CDR2 is SASEGT in the germline V gene. The CDR3 has 14 residues.

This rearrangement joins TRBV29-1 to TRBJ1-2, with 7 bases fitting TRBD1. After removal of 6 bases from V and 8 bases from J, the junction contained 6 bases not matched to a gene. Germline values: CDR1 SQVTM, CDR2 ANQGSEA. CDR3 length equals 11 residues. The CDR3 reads CSVPDRDGYTF. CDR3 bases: TGCAGCGTACCCGACAGGGACGGCTACACCTTC. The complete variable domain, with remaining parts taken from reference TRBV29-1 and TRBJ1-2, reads SAVISQKPSRDICQRGTSLTIQCQVDSQVTMMFWYRQQPGQSLTLIATANQGSEATYESGFVIDKFPISRPNLTFSTLTVSNMSPEDSSIYLCSVPDRDGYTFGSGTRLTVV.

In nucleotides, the CDR3 is TGCGCCAGCAGCCAAGCCATGGGGGGGGCCTACAATGAGCAGTTCTTC. It specifies CASSQAMGGAYNEQFF. The chain is built from TRBV4-3 and TRBJ2-1; 7 bases are shared with TRBD2. CDR1 is LGHNA, CDR2 YSLEER, per germline. The CDR3 is 16 amino acids. Unmatched junction bases numbered 5, after V lost 1 base and J lost 2 bases.

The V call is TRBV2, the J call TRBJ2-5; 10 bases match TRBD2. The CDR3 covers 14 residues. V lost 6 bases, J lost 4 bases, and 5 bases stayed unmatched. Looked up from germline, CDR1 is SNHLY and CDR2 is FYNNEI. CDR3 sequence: CASRESSGRETQYF. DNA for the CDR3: TGTGCCAGCAGAGAATCTAGCGGGAGAGAGACCCAGTACTTC.

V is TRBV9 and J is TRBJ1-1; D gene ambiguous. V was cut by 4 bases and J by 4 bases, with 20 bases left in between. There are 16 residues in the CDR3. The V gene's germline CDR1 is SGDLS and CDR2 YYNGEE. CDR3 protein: CASSSPPGEVGTEAFF. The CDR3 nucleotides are TGTGCCAGCAGCTCACCACCCGGGGAAGTTGGCACTGAAGCTTTCTTT. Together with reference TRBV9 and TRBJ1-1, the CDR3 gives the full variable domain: DSGVTQTPKHLITATGQRVTLRCSPRSGDLSVYWYQQSLDQGLQFLIQYYNGEERAKGNILERFSAQQFPDLHSELNLSSLELGDSALYFCASSSPPGEVGTEAFFGQGTRLTVV.

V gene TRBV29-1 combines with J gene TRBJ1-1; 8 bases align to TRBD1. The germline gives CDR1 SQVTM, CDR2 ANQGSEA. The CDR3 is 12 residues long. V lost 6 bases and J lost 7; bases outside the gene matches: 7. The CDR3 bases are TGCAGCGTCTCCCCCGGGACAGGTGAAGCTTTCTTT. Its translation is CSVSPGTGEAFF.

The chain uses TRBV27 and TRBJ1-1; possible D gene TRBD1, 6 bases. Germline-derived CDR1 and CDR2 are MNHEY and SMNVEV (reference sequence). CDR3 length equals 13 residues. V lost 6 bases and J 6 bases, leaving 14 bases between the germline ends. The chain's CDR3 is CASRAGVRPEAFF. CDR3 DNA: TGTGCCAGCAGGGCAGGGGTGCGCCCTGAAGCTTTCTTT.

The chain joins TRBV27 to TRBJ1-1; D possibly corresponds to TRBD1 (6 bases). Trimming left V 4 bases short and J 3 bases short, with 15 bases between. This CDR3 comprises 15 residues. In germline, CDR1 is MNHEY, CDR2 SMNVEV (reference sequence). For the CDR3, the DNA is TGTGCCAGCAGTTCTCCACAGGGAAGGGACACTGAAGCTTTCTTT. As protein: CASSSPQGRDTEAFF.

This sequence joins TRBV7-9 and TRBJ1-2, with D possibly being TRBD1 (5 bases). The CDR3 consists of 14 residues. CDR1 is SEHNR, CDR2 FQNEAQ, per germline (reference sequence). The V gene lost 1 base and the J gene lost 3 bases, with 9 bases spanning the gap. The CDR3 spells CASSLVGVDYGYTF. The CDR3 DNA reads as TGTGCCAGCAGCTTAGTAGGGGTCGACTATGGCTACACCTTC. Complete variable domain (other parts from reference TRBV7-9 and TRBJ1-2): DTGVSQNPRHKITKRGQNVTFRCDPISEHNRLYWYRQTLGQGPEFLTYFQNEAQLEKSRLLSDRFSAERPKGSFSTLEIQRTEQGDSAMYLCASSLVGVDYGYTFGSGTRLTVV.

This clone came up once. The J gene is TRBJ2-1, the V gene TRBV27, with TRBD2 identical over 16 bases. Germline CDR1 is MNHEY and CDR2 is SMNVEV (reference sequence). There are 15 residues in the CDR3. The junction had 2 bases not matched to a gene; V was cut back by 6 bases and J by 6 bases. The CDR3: CASRGTSGRANEQFF. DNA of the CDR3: TGTGCCAGCAGGGGGACTAGCGGGAGGGCCAATGAGCAGTTCTTC.

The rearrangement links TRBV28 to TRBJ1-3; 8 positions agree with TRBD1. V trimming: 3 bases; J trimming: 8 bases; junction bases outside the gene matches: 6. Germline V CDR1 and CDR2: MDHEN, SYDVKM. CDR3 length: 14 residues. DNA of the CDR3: TGTGCCAGCAGTTTCCCCGGACAGGGAGACACCATATATTTT. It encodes CASSFPGQGDTIYF.

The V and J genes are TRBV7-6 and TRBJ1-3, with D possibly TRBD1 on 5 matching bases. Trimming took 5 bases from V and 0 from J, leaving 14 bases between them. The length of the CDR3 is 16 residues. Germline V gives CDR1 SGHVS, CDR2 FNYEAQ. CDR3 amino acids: CASSQSLGGSGNTIYF. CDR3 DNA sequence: TGTGCCAGCAGCCAATCTCTGGGGGGCTCTGGAAACACCATATATTTT.

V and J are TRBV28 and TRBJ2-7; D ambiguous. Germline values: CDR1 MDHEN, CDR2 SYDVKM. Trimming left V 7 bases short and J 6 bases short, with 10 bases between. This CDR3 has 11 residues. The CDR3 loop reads CASTPGSEQYF. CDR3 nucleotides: TGTGCCAGCACCCCAGGATCCGAGCAGTACTTC.

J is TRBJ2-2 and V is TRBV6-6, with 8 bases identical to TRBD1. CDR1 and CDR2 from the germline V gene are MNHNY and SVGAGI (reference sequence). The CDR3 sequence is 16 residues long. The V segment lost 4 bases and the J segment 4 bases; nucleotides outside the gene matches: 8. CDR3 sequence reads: CASSFTWTGPTGELFF. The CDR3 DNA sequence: TGTGCCAGCAGTTTCACTTGGACAGGGCCCACCGGGGAGCTGTTTTTT.

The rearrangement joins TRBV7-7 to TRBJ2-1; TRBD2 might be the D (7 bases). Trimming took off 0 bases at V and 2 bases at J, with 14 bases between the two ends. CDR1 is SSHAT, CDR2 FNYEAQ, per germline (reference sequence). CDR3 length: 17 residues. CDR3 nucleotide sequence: TGTGCCAGCAGCTTAGCGCAGGGAGGGACACCCTACAATGAGCAGTTCTTC. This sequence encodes CASSLAQGGTPYNEQFF.

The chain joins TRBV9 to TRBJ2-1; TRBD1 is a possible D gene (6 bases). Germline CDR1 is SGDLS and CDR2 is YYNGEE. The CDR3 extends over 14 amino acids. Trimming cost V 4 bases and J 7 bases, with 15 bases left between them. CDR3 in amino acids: CASSLDSPRNEQFF. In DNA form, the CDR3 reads TGTGCCAGCAGCTTGGACAGTCCGAGGAATGAGCAGTTCTTC.

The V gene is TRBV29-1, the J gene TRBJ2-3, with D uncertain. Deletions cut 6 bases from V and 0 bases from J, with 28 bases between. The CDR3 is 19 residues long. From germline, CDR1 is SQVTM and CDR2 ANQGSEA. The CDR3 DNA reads TGCAGCGTCGACCCCCTCGACCCAGGTAGTAGTACTAGCACAGATACGCAGTATTTT. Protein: CSVDPLDPGSSTSTDTQYF.

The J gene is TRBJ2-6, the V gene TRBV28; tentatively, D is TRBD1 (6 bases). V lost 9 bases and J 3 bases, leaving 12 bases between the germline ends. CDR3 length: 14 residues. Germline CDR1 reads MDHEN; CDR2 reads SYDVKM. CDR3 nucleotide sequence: TGTGCCAGTAAAGGGGGTAATGGGGCCAACGTCCTGACTTTC. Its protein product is CASKGGNGANVLTF.

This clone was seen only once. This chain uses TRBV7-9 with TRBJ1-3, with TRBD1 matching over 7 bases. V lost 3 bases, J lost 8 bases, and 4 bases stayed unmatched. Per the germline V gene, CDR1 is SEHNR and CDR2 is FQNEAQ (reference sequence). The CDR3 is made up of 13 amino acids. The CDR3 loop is CASSFSQGDTIYF. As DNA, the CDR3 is TGTGCCAGCAGCTTCTCCCAGGGGGACACCATATATTTT.

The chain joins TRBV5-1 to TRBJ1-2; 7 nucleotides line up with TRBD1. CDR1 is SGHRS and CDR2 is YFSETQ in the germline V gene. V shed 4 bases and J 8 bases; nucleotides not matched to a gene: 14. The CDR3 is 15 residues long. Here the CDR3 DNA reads TGCGCCAGCAGCCTGACAGGGAGTCCGGCCTGGGGCTACACCTTC. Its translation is CASSLTGSPAWGYTF.